The 14 T cell receptor beta chains given below trace back to one sample, sequenced in a study of cytomegalovirus exposure and HLA in healthy donors. PCR amplification relied on 60 Vbeta primers (plus 13 Jbeta primers). Sequenced by immunoSEQ multiplex PCR; TCRdb stores in-frame clones only, minus some. The sample contains about 130,000 clones, roughly 71% of which appear only once. Input material: PBMCs. Receptors were obtained from a woman between 45 and 65 years old in good health and CMV-seropositive.

This clone was counted only a few times. Other DNA variants within this sample encode the same CDR3. The chain joins TRBV7-2 to TRBJ2-5; D remains ambiguous. CDR3 size: 12 residues. Germline CDR1 SGHTA, CDR2 FQGNSA. Trimming removed 0 bases from V and 5 bases from J, with 4 bases in between. CDR3 DNA: TGTGCCAGCAGCTTAGCCCGGGAGACCCAGTACTTC. It codes for CASSLARETQYF. Full variable domain (missing parts from reference TRBV7-2 and TRBJ2-5): GAGVSQSPSNKVTEKGKDVELRCDPISGHTALYWYRQSLGQGLEFLIYFQGNSAPDKSGLPSDRFSAERTGGSVSTLTIQRTQQEDSAVYLCASSLARETQYFGPGTRLLVL.

V usage is TRBV10-1 and J usage is TRBJ2-1; TRBD2 might be the D (7 bases). Germline CDR1 is WNHNN and CDR2 is SYGVQD (reference sequence). The CDR3 sequence is 15 residues long. With 2 bases removed from V and 0 bases from J, the gap between germline ends came to 8 bases. CDR3 residues: CASSERGGSYNEQFF. CDR3 sequence (DNA): TGCGCCAGCAGTGAGAGGGGGGGCTCCTACAATGAGCAGTTCTTC.

V and J are TRBV25-1 and TRBJ1-4, with 7 bases fitting TRBD1. The CDR3 spans 14 residues. Germline loops: CDR1 MGHDK, CDR2 SYGVNS. With 4 bases clipped from V and 8 bases from J, the junction kept 7 bases outside the gene matches. In DNA, the CDR3 is TGTGCCAGCAGTGTTACCCGGGACAGAGAAAAACTGTTTTTT. Encoded protein: CASSVTRDREKLFF.

The chain carries TRBV6-1 and TRBJ1-2, with D possibly TRBD1 on 6 matching bases. Germline-derived CDR1 and CDR2 are MNHNS and SASEGT. V lost 5 bases and J 8 bases, leaving 18 bases between the germline ends. This CDR3 has 14 residues. DNA of the CDR3: TGTGCCAGCAGTACCGGGACACCCATGGGGGGCTACACCTTC. It specifies CASSTGTPMGGYTF.

The chain joins TRBV10-3 to TRBJ2-7, with D perhaps matching TRBD2 (5 bases). V lost 6 bases, J lost 2 bases, and 11 bases lay in between. CDR1 and CDR2 (germline): ENHRY, SYGVKD. The length of the CDR3 is 13 residues. The CDR3 here is CAISREGPYEQYF. Here the CDR3 DNA reads TGTGCCATCAGCCGAGAGGGCCCCTACGAGCAGTACTTC.

The chain employs TRBV5-1 and TRBJ1-1, with TRBD1 identical over 8 bases. The J segment lost 4 bases and the V segment lost 0 bases, leaving 8 bases of the junction unmatched. The CDR3 spans 16 residues. The V gene's germline CDR1 is SGHRS and CDR2 YFSETQ. Written as DNA, the CDR3 is TGCGCCAGCAGCTTGGCCGCAGGGGGCGCGCGCACTGAAGCTTTCTTT. Its translation: CASSLAAGGARTEAFF.

This chain connects TRBV4-1 to TRBJ2-5; 11 bases align to TRBD2. V dropped 0 bases and J dropped 4; count of bases not matched to a gene: 1. Germline-derived CDR1 and CDR2 are MGHRA and YSYEKL. CDR3 length: 15 residues. The CDR3 nucleotides are TGCGCCAGCAGCCAAGACGGGACTAGCGGAGAGACCCAGTACTTC. It is translated as CASSQDGTSGETQYF.

The chain recombines TRBV10-3 with TRBJ1-2; D gene uncertain. Germline V CDR1 and CDR2: ENHRY, SYGVKD. Between the trimmed V and J ends, which lost 0 bases and 4 bases, there was a span of 15 bases. The CDR3 runs to 16 residues. The CDR3 nucleotides read TGTGCCATCAGTGAGTCTCTCCGGAGCAAGAGCTATGGCTACACCTTC. This encodes CAISESLRSKSYGYTF.

This chain uses TRBV30 with TRBJ1-2, with 9 bases fitting TRBD1. CDR3 size: 12 residues. Germline CDR1 GTSNPN, CDR2 SVGIG (reference sequence). The J segment lost 6 bases and the V segment lost 3 bases, leaving 2 bases of the junction unmatched. The DNA for the CDR3 is TGTGCCTGGAGGACAGGGGGTGATGGCTACACCTTC. It specifies CAWRTGGDGYTF.

Only one count was recorded for this clone. The chain recombines TRBV11-2 with TRBJ1-5; 7 bases are shared with TRBD1. The length of the CDR3 is 14 residues. With 3 bases clipped from V and 7 bases from J, the junction kept 6 bases outside the gene matches. Germline V CDR1 and CDR2: SGHAT, FQNNGV. CDR3 nucleotide sequence: TGTGCCAGCAGCTTGACAGGGTTGAGACAGCCCCAGCATTTT. Its protein product is CASSLTGLRQPQHF.

The rearrangement joins TRBV9 to TRBJ2-1, with D unresolved. Trimming removed 0 bases at V and 3 bases at J, with 4 bases between. From germline, CDR1 is SGDLS and CDR2 YYNGEE. The CDR3 is 13 residues long. For the CDR3, the DNA is TGTGCCAGCAGCGTAGCCGTCTACAATGAGCAGTTCTTC. This encodes CASSVAVYNEQFF.

For this clone: Its ends do not fully match the called genes, so a read error is possible. The rearrangement joins TRBV9 to TRBJ2-3, with 7 bases aligning to TRBD1. The CDR3 consists of 17 residues. Germline loops: CDR1 SGDLS, CDR2 YYNGEE. The CDR3 nucleotides read TGTGCCAGCAGCCTGGGACAGTTAGTCAGCTTTGCAGATACGCGGTATTTT. Encoded protein: CASSLGQLVSFADTRYF.

The rearrangement links TRBV11-2 to TRBJ2-1; 8 bases match TRBD1. The CDR3 has 16 amino acids. J gave up 7 bases and V 0 bases, and 8 bases lay outside the gene matches. The germline V gene has CDR1 SGHAT and CDR2 FQNNGV. In DNA, the CDR3 is TGTGCCAGCAGCTTAGAATTAGGACAGGGAGGTAATGAGCAGTTCTTC. Amino acid sequence: CASSLELGQGGNEQFF.

The chain carries TRBV6-6 and TRBJ1-3; D is unclear. There are 15 residues in the CDR3. The V and J ends lost 5 bases and 0 bases respectively, with 11 bases between them. Germline values: CDR1 MNHNY, CDR2 SVGAGI (reference sequence). CDR3 DNA sequence: TGTGCCAGCAGTAAGGAACAGAACTCTGGAAACACCATATATTTT. Its translation is CASSKEQNSGNTIYF.